This TCR beta chain is from a study of CD8 T cells in Susac syndrome. Study details: At the time their blood was drawn, patients with Susac syndrome were either therapy-naive, on corticosteroids (with some of them also receiving intravenous immunoglobulin), or on intravenous immunoglobulin alone.

The authors carried out high-throughput sequencing of TCR beta. They applied it to CD8+ and CD4+ T cells obtained from blood. Diagnostic criteria defined recently for definite or probable disease were met by the Susac syndrome patients. In germline, CDR1 is DFQATT, CDR2 SNEGSKA (reference sequence). This CDR3 region has 14 residues. The J segment lost 2 bases and the V segment lost 6 bases, leaving 7 bases of the junction unmatched. RNA totalling roughly 0.45 to 1 ug underwent reverse transcription with random hexamers. Amplification of TCR beta CDR3 used immunoSEQ multiplex PCR across 54 Vbeta and 13 Jbeta. Each CDR3 protein gets one entry after TCRdb re-called the immunoSEQ multiplex PCR reads with MiXCR. The data contain over 150,000 distinct CDR3 sequences, 90% to 95% of them singletons.

The source of this sequence is a human donor with Susac syndrome. The genes are TRBV20-1 and TRBJ1-5, with 7 bases identical to TRBD1. Sequenced input: CD4+ T cells from PBMCs. The DNA of the CDR3 is TGCAGTGCCCCAGGACAGGATGGCAATCAGCCCCAGCATTTT. Translated: CSAPGQDGNQPQHF.